This T cell receptor beta chain was recorded in a study of cytomegalovirus exposure and HLA in healthy donors. Study-wide background: Some 85 million unique TCRs from HLA-typed donors were held in an early data release.

V trimming: 10 bases; J trimming: 6 bases; junction bases outside the gene matches: 14. Germline loops: CDR1 MDHEN, CDR2 SYDVKM. The CDR3 contains 15 residues. Overall study results and limits: A few V segments could not be told apart, such as TRBV6-2 and TRBV6-3, and were left out. No immune exposure information besides CMV serostatus was available.

Remarks on this clone: Its antigen remains unknown.

The PCR had 60 Vbeta and 13 Jbeta primers. Sequencing used immunoSEQ multiplex PCR; TCRdb keeps in-frame clones, though not all of them. Its table records about 130,000 clones. The sample taken for sequencing was PBMCs. The clonotype was recovered from a woman in her fifties or sixties in good health and CMV-seronegative. The V gene is TRBV28, the J gene TRBJ1-5; 8 bases are a match to TRBD1. CDR3 bases: TGTGCCATCCAAAAACCCACAGGGGGAGTTCAGCCCCAGCATTTT. Encoded protein: CAIQKPTGGVQPQHF.